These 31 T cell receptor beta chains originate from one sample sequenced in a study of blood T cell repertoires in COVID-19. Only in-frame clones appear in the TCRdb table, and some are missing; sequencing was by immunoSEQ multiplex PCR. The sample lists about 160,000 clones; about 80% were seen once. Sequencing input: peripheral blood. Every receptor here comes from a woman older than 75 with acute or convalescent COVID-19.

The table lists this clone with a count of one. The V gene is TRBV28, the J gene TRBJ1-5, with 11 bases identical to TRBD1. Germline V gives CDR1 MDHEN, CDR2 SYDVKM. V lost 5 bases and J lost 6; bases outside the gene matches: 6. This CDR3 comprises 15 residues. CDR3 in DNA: TGTGCCAGCAGTGGGGGACAGGGGGATGGTCAGCCCCAGCATTTT. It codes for CASSGGQGDGQPQHF.

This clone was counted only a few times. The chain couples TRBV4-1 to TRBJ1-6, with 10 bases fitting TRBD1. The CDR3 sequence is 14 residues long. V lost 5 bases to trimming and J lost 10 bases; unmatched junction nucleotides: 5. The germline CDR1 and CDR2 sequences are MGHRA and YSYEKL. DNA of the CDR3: TGCGCCAGCAGCGGACGGGACAGGGGATCACCCCTCCACTTT. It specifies CASSGRDRGSPLHF.

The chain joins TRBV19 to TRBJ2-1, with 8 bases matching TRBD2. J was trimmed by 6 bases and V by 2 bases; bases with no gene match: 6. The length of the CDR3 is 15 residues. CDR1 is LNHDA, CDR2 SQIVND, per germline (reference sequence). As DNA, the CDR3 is TGTGCCAGTAGTATACATGAGCGGGGGCGCAATGAGCAGTTCTTC. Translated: CASSIHERGRNEQFF. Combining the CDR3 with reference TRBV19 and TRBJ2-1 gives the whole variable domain DGGITQSPKYLFRKEGQNVTLSCEQNLNHDAMYWYRQDPGQGLRLIYYSQIVNDFQKGDIAEGYSVSREKKESFPLTVTSAQKNPTAFYLCASSIHERGRNEQFFGPGTRLTVL.

CDR3 DNA: TGTGCCAGCAGTTACTCCCTGGACAGGGAAGACGGCTACACCTTC. Amino acids: CASSYSLDREDGYTF. This rearrangement joins TRBV6-2 or TRBV6-3 to TRBJ1-2; 8 bases fit TRBD1. Germline trimming cut 0 bases from V and 8 bases from J; bases unmatched to any gene: 8. CDR1 is MNHEY, CDR2 SVGEGT, per germline. The CDR3 is 15 amino acids.

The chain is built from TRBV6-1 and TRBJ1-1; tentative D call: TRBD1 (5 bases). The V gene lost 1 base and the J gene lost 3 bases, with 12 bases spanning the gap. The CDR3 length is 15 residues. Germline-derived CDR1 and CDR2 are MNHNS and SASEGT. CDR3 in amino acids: CASSEGQGTHTEAFF. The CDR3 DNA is TGTGCCAGCAGTGAAGGTCAGGGTACGCACACTGAAGCTTTCTTT.

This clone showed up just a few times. CDR3 loop: CASRTGSGRGTGELFF. CDR3 sequence (DNA): TGTGCCAGCAGGACCGGTAGCGGGAGGGGCACCGGGGAGCTGTTTTTT. This rearrangement joins TRBV2 to TRBJ2-2, with 11 bases aligning to TRBD2. The germline V gene has CDR1 SNHLY and CDR2 FYNNEI. With 6 bases clipped from V and 4 bases from J, the junction kept 7 bases outside the gene matches. There are 16 residues in the CDR3.

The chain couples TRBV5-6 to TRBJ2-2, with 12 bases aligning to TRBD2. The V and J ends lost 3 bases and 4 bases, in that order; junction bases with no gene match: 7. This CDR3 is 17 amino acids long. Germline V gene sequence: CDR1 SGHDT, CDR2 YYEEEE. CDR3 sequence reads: CASSYPSGRVTTGELFF. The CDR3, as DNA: TGTGCCAGCAGCTACCCTAGCGGGAGGGTCACCACCGGGGAGCTGTTTTTT.

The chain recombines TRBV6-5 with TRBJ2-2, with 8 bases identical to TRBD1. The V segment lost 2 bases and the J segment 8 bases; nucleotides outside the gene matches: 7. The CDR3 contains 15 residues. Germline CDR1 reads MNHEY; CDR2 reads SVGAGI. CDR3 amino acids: CASSYGRGPGGELFF. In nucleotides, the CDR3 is TGTGCCAGCAGTTACGGCAGGGGGCCGGGTGGGGAGCTGTTTTTT.

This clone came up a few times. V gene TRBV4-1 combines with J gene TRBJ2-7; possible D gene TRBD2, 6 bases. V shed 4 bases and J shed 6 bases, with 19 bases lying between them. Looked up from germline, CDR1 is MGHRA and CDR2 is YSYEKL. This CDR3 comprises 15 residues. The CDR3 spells CASSLGAGTPLEQYF. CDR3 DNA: TGCGCCAGCAGCCTTGGCGCCGGGACTCCGCTCGAGCAGTACTTC.

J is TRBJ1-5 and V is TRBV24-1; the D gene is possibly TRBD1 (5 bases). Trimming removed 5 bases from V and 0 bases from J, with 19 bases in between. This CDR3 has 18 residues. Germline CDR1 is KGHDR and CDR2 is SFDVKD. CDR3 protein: CATSAPGGPGYSNQPQHF. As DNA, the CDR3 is TGTGCCACCAGTGCCCCGGGGGGTCCGGGGTATAGCAATCAGCCCCAGCATTTT.

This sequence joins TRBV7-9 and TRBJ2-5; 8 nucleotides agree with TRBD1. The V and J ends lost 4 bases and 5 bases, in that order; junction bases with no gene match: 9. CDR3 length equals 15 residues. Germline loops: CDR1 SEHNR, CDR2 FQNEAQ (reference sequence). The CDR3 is CASSSSGGPGETQYF. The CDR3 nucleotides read TGTGCCAGCAGCTCGTCAGGGGGCCCTGGTGAGACCCAGTACTTC.

Here the CDR3 DNA reads TGTGCCAGCAGCTTAGGACAGATCATCACTGAAGCTTTCTTT. Its translation: CASSLGQIITEAFF. The chain uses TRBV5-4 and TRBJ1-1, with a possible D match to TRBD1 (6 bases). The V gene's germline CDR1 is SGHNT and CDR2 YYREEE (reference sequence). This CDR3 comprises 14 residues. V dropped 2 bases and J dropped 4 bases, with 12 bases sitting between them.

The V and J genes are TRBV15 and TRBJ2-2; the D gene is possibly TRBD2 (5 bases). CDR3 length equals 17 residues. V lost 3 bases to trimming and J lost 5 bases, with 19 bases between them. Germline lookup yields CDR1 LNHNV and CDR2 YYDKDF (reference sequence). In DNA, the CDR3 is TGTGCCACCAGCAGTTTAGTTACGGACTCCGGAACCGGGGAGCTGTTTTTT. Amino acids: CATSSLVTDSGTGELFF.

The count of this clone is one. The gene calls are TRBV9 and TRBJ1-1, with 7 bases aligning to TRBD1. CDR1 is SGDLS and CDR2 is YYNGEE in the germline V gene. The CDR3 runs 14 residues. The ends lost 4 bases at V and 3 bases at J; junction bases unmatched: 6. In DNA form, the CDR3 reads TGTGCCAGCAGCTTAACAGGGGATGACACTGAAGCTTTCTTT. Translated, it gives CASSLTGDDTEAFF.

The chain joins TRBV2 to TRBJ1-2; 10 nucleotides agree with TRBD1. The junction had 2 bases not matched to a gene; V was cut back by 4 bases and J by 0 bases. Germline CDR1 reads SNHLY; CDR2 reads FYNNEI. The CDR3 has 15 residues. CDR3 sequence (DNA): TGTGCCAGCAGTGGGGGGACAGGGGCTAACTATGGCTACACCTTC. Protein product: CASSGGTGANYGYTF. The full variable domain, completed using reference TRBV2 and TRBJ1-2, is EPEVTQTPSHQVTQMGQEVILRCVPISNHLYFYWYRQILGQKVEFLVSFYNNEISEKSEIFDDQFSVERPDGSNFTLKIRSTKLEDSAMYFCASSGGTGANYGYTFGSGTRLTVV.

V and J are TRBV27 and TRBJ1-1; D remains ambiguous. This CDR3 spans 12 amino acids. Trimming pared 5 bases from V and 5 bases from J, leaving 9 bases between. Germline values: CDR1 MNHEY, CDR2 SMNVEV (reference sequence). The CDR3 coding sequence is TGTGCCAGCAGTCCCCCGGGGACTGAAGCTTTCTTT. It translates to CASSPPGTEAFF.

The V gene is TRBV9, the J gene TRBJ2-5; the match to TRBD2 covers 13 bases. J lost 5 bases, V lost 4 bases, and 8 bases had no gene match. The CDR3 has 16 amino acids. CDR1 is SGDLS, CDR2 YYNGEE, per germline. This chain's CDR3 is CASSLGLAGVGETQYF. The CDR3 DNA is TGTGCCAGCAGCCTAGGACTAGCGGGAGTGGGGGAGACCCAGTACTTC.

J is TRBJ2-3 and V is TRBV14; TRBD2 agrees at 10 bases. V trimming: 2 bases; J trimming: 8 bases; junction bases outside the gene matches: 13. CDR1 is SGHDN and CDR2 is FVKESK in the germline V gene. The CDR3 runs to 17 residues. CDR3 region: CASSQRRALAGIGTQYF. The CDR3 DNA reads TGTGCCAGCAGCCAAAGGCGGGCACTAGCGGGGATCGGTACGCAGTATTTT.

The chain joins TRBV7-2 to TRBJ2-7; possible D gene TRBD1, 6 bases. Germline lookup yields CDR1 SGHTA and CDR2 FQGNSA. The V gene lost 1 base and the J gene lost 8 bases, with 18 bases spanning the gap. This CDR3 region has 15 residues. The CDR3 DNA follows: TGTGCCAGCAGCTTAGTTGGGACCAAAGGGGGAAAGCAGTACTTC. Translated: CASSLVGTKGGKQYF.

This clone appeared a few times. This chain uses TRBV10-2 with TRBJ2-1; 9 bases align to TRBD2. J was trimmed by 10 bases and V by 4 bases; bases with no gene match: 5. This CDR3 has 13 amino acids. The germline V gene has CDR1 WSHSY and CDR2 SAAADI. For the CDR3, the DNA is TGCGCCAGCAGTGGGGCGACTAGCGGAGAGCAGTTCTTC. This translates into CASSGATSGEQFF.

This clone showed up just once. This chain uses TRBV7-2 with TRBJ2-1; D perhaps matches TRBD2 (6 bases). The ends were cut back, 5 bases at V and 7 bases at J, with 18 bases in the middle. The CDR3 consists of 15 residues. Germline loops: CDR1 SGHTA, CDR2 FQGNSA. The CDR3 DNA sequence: TGTGCCAGCAGCCCGCAACCGGGACTGACTAATGAGCAGTTCTTC. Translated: CASSPQPGLTNEQFF. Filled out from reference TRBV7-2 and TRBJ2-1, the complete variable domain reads GAGVSQSPSNKVTEKGKDVELRCDPISGHTALYWYRQSLGQGLEFLIYFQGNSAPDKSGLPSDRFSAERTGGSVSTLTIQRTQQEDSAVYLCASSPQPGLTNEQFFGPGTRLTVL.

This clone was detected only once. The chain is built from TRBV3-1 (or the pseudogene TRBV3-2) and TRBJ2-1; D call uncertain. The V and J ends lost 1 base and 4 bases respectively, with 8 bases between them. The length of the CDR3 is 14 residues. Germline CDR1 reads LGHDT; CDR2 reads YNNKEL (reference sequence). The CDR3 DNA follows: TGTGCCAGCAGCCAAGGGTACGGGTACAATGAGCAGTTCTTC. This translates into CASSQGYGYNEQFF.

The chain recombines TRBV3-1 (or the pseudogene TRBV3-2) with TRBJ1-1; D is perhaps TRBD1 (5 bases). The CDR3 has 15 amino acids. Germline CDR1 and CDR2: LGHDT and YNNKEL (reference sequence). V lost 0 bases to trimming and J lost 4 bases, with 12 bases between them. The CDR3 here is CASSQEGGRATEAFF. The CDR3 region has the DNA TGTGCCAGCAGCCAAGAAGGCGGCAGGGCCACTGAAGCTTTCTTT.

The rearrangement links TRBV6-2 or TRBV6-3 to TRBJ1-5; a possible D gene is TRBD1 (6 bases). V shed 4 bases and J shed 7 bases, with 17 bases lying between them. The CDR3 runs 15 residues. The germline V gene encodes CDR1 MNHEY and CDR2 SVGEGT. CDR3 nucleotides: TGTGCCAGCAGTTTCTGGGCGGGGGCAGGGCAGCCCCAGCATTTT. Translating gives CASSFWAGAGQPQHF.

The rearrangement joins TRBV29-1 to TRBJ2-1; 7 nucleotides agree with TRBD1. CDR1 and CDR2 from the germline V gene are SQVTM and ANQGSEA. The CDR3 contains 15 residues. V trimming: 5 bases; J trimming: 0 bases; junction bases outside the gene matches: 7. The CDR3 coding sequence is TGCAGCGTTCTGGGACAGTCTAGCTCCTACAATGAGCAGTTCTTC. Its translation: CSVLGQSSSYNEQFF.

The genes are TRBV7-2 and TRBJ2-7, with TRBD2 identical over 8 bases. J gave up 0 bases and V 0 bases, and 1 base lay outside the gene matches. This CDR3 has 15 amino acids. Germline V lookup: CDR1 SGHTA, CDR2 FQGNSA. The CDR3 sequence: CASSLASGTSYEQYF. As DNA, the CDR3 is TGTGCCAGCAGCTTAGCTAGCGGGACCTCCTACGAGCAGTACTTC.

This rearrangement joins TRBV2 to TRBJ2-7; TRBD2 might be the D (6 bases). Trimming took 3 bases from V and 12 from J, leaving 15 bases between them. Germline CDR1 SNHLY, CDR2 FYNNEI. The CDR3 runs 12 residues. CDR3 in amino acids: CASSDRDSKWYF. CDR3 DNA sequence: TGTGCCAGCAGTGACCGGGACTCCAAGTGGTACTTC.

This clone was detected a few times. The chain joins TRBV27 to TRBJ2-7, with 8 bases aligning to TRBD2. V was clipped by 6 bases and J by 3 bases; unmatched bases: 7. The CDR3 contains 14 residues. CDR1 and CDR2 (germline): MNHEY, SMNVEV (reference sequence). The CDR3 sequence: CASRTAAGGYEQYF. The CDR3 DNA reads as TGTGCCAGCAGGACCGCGGCGGGGGGCTACGAGCAGTACTTC.

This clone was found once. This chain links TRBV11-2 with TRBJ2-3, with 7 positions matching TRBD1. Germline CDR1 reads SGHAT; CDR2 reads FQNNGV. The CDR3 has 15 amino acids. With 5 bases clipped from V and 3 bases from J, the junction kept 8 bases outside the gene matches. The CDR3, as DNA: TGTGCCAGCAGCGTACGGAGACAGGGAACAGATACGCAGTATTTT. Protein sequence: CASSVRRQGTDTQYF.

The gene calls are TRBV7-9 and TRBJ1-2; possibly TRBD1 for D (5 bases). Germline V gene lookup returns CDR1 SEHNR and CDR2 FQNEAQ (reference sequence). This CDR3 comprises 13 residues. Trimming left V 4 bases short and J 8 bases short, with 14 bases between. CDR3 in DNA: TGTGCCAGCAGCTCCTCAGGGTTCTCGGGCTACACCTTC. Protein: CASSSSGFSGYTF.

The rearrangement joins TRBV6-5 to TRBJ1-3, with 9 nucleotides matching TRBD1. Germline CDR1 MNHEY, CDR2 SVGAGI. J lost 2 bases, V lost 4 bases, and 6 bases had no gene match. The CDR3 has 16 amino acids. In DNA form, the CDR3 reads TGTGCCAGCAGTTCACACAGGGGGCGCGCTGGAAACACCATATATTTT. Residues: CASSSHRGRAGNTIYF.